This TCR beta chain was identified in a study of T cell changes during pregnancy in multiple sclerosis. The junction had 9 bases not matched to a gene; V was cut back by 2 bases and J by 8 bases. Germline-derived CDR1 and CDR2 are MNHEY and SVGAGI. The CDR3 has 16 amino acids. The table came from immunoSEQ multiplex PCR; TCRdb's copy has only in-frame clones and leaves some out. Of tens of thousands of clones listed, about 92% are singletons. Sample: CD4+ T cells from peripheral blood mononuclear cells, taken in the third trimester of pregnancy. This chain links TRBV6-5 with TRBJ1-1; TRBD1 matches at 12 bases. This TCR derives from a female donor with multiple sclerosis, enrolled in a pregnancy study. CDR3 sequence (DNA): TGTGCCAGCAGTTACGTCGGGACAGGGGGCCCCATAGAAGCTTTCTTT. Translating it yields CASSYVGTGGPIEAFF.